A selection of T cell receptor beta chains follows, all from one sample in a study of glioma-infiltrating T cells. TCRdb fed the multiplex PCR reads into MiXCR, producing one record per CDR3 protein. The table shows roughly 100,000 distinct CDR3 sequences, with under 30% occurring only once. The sample consisted of glioma tissue, nonneoplastic brain tissue, or PBMCs (not recorded which). The receptors derive from a human donor with low-grade glioma or glioblastoma, undergoing nonglioma brain surgery, or in good health (not recorded which). Both conserved end residues are part of each CDR3. The order of the fields is D gene, clone size, V gene, J gene, CDR3 DNA, CDR3 protein. D genes are given only for firm matches. Size is stated for part of the rows, as once, few or many counts, or as a class when the clone is expanded.

.	.	TRBV6-1	TRBJ2-7	TGTGCCAGCAGTTCACCAGGGACGGCTTACGAGCAGTACTTC	CASSSPGTAYEQYF
.	many	TRBV10-3	TRBJ2-1	TGTGCCCTCAAAGTGACAGTCGGGGACAATGAGCAGTTCTTC	CALKVTVGDNEQFF
.	.	TRBV11-2	TRBJ1-4	TGTGCCAGCAGCTTAGTCGGGACACCCCGAACTAATGAAAAACTGTTTTTT	CASSLVGTPRTNEKLFF
.	few	TRBV12-3/TRBV12-4	TRBJ1-5	TGTGCCAGCAGTCCAAGCCAGAATAGCAATCAGCCCCAGCATTTT	CASSPSQNSNQPQHF
.	many	TRBV6-4	TRBJ2-3	TGTGCCAGCAGCCGGCTGGGGGCGGCAGATACGCAGTATTTT	CASSRLGAADTQYF
.	many	TRBV7-9	TRBJ1-1	TGTGCCAGCAGCTTATTAGGGGTTGGCACTGAAGCTTTCTTT	CASSLLGVGTEAFF
.	many	TRBV6-2/TRBV6-3	TRBJ1-5	TGTGCCAGCAGTTCCATCGGGAATCAGCCCCAGCATTTT	CASSSIGNQPQHF
.	medium-sized	TRBV28	TRBJ1-6	TGTGCCAGCAGTTTAAGAATGGGGTCCTATAATTCACCCCTCCACTTT	CASSLRMGSYNSPLHF
.	few	TRBV12-3/TRBV12-4	TRBJ2-7	TGTGCCAGCAGTTACCCCCCCCAATACGAGCAGTACTTC	CASSYPPQYEQYF
TRBD2	.	TRBV5-6	TRBJ2-1	TGTGCCAGCAGCTTTGGCTCTAGCGGGGTGAATGAGCAGTTCTTC	CASSFGSSGVNEQFF
.	many	TRBV6-2/TRBV6-3	TRBJ2-3	TGTGCCAGCAGTTACCTGGTCGGGACGCCATTCACAGATACGCAGTATTTT	CASSYLVGTPFTDTQYF
.	.	TRBV4-1	TRBJ2-6	TGCGCCAGCAGCCAAGCCTCGGGGTTCTCTGGGGTCAACGTCCTGACTTTC	CASSQASGFSGVNVLTF
.	many	TRBV28	TRBJ2-7	TGTGCCAGAGGGGGGTACGAGCAGTACTTC	CARGGYEQYF
.	.	TRBV6-1	TRBJ2-3	TGTGCCAGCAGTTCCCCGGGAGCGCAGTATTTT	CASSSPGAQYF
.	few	TRBV19	TRBJ2-3	TGTGCCACCAACCCAAGTGTCACAGATACGCAGTATTTT	CATNPSVTDTQYF
.	.	TRBV5-4	TRBJ2-4	TGTGCCAGCAGTCATAGAGACTGGGGGATTCAGTACTTC	CASSHRDWGIQYF
.	many	TRBV2	TRBJ1-1	TGTGCCAGCCTCAGGGAGAACACTGAAGCTTTCTTT	CASLRENTEAFF
.	.	TRBV3-1	TRBJ2-3	TGTGCCAGCAGCCAAGCGTACGGGACCCATAGGGATACGCAGTATTTT	CASSQAYGTHRDTQYF
.	many	TRBV6-1	TRBJ1-2	TGTGCCAGCAGTTCCGCCCGGCTAAGTGGCTACACCTTC	CASSSARLSGYTF
.	.	TRBV10-3	TRBJ2-5	TGTGCCATCAGCCCGAACCTACAAGGAACCCAGTACTTC	CAISPNLQGTQYF
TRBD1	.	TRBV6-2/TRBV6-3	TRBJ2-2	TGTGTCGGCAGTCTGACAGGGGGCGGCGGGGAGCTGTTTTTT	CVGSLTGGGGELFF
.	many	TRBV2	TRBJ1-1	TGTGCCAGCTTCGACTCGAACACTGAAGCTTTCTTT	CASFDSNTEAFF
.	many	TRBV18	TRBJ2-5	TGTGCCAGCTCACCATCTGAGTTAGAGACCCAGTACTTC	CASSPSELETQYF
TRBD1	.	TRBV7-6	TRBJ2-7	TGTGCCAGCACCACCGGGACAGGAGACTACGAGCAGTGCTTC	CASTTGTGDYEQCF
.	once	TRBV12-3/TRBV12-4	TRBJ1-1	TGTGCCAGCATCCCCCAGGGCCAGGGGAAAGCTTTCTTT	CASIPQGQGKAFF